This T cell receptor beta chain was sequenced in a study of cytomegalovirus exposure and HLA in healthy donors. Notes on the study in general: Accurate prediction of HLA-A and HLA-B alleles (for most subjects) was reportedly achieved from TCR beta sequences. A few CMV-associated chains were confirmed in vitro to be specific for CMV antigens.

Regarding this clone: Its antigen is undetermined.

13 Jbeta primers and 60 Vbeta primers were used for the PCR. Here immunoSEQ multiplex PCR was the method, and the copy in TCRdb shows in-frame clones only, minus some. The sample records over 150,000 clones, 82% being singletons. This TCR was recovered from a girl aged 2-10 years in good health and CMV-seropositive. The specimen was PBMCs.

DNA for the CDR3: TGCGCCAGCAGCCAAGTGGGGGGGGGTGAAGCTTTCTTT. Amino acid sequence: CASSQVGGGEAFF. The chain carries TRBV4-1 and TRBJ1-1; maybe TRBD1 (5 bases). Trimming stripped 1 base from V and 7 bases from J, with 10 bases between. Germline lookup yields CDR1 MGHRA and CDR2 YSYEKL. The CDR3 consists of 13 residues.